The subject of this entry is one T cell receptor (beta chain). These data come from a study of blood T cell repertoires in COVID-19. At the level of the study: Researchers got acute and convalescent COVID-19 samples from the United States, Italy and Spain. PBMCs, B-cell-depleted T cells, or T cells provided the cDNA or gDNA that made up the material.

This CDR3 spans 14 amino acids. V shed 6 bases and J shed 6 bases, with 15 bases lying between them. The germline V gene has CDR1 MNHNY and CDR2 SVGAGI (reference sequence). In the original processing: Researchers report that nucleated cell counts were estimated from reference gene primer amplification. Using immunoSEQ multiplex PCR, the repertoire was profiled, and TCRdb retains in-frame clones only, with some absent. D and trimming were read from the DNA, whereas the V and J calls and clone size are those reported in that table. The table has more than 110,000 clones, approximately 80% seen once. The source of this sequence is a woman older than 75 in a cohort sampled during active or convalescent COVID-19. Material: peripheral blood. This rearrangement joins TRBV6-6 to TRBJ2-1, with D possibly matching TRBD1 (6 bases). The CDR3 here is CASRPGTSINEQFF. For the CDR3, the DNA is TGTGCCAGCAGACCCGGGACATCGATCAATGAGCAGTTCTTC.